Here is one T cell receptor (beta chain) with its context. The antigen it recognizes is unknown. Qualities for individual bases were not recorded, and no much larger clone is one base off. Whole blood was collected in K2EDTA tubes by collaborating institutions according to the institutions' own protocols. For TCRbeta analysis, collaborators shipped samples in one of three forms: frozen whole blood, isolated PBMCs, or DNA extracted from either of those sample types. The data were obtained in a study of blood T cell repertoires in COVID-19 (dated by TCRdb to 2020 to 2022). A note on the overall study: The collaborator samples originated in the United States, Italy and Spain and spanned the acute and convalescent phases of COVID-19. The material from the prospective study consisted of cDNA or gDNA derived from T cells, B-cell-depleted T cells, or PBMCs. The dataset comprised deeply sampled blood TCRbeta repertoires from subjects exposed to, actively infected with, or recovered from COVID-19. Where available, HLA class I and class II types were taken from metadata supplied by the sample provider and were not determined by assay-based typing. Nearly every sample came with metadata listing a de-identified subject ID, COVID-19 status, age in years and sex. Samples came from the ongoing ImmuneRACE study (first 160 participants) plus 1,254 subjects from 6 global collaborators. The repertoires were released in a freely available public database intended as a resource for research on the immune response to SARS-CoV-2.

Spanning cysteine to phenylalanine, the CDR3 consists of 15 amino acids. The sequence is cut down to CDR3 DNA, 45 bases in frame from base 1. The germline V gene (reference sequence) yields LNHNV for CDR1 and YYDKDF for CDR2. V was cut back by 2 bases and J by 5 bases, leaving a gap of 15 bases between them. Study-level results and caveats: Clinical and demographic metadata were provided uncurated, with the amount varying by source and participant.

TCRbeta CDR3 regions were amplified from genomic DNA by means of the immunoSEQ Assay, a bias-controlled multiplex PCR. As for the authors' bioinformatics: Within the assay, amplification of reference gene primers was used to estimate how many nucleated cells each sample contained. Sequence reads were collapsed and filtered to measure the absolute abundance of every unique TCRbeta CDR3 rearrangement. For each sample, productive Simpson clonality was calculated as the square root of Simpson's diversity index over productive rearrangements. TCRdb mirrors the immuneACCESS table, restricted to in-frame sequences. Some clones are absent from its copies; in checked studies, under half trace to an unresolved V gene, and the reason for the others is unknown. V, J and clone size reflect that table, while D and trimming were determined from the DNA. In this sample the table shows 390,000 or so clones, around 86% of which occur a single time. 1.4% of the sample is in the top ten clones.

The sample was peripheral blood. The V and J segments used are TRBV15 and TRBJ1-2; TRBD1 could be the D gene, as 5 bases match. This clonotype originated in a woman aged 25 to 39 with active or convalescent COVID-19. CDR3 sequence: CATSRPGGEKYGYTF. The bases are TGTGCCACCAGCAGACCGGGGGGGGAGAAGTATGGCTACACCTTC.